The rows below give T cell receptor beta chains drawn from one sample of a study of blood T cell repertoires in COVID-19. The data were produced by immunoSEQ multiplex PCR, yet TCRdb's version contains in-frame clones alone and is incomplete. Counted here are roughly 200,000 clones, just under 90% occurring once; the ten biggest clones make up 1.2%. Input material: PBMCs or T cells enriched from blood (not recorded which). The origin of the receptors is a man aged 25-45 years who had recovered from COVID-19. CDR3s leave out the opening cysteine and the closing phenylalanine or tryptophan.

V gene	J gene	CDR3 protein
TRBV21-1	TRBJ1-1	ATFPGQNTEAF
TRBV2	TRBJ2-4	ASSDGRGEDIQY
TRBV7-2	TRBJ2-3	ASSSSIRTSGADTQY
TRBV28	TRBJ1-6	ASSFDSQTPLH
TRBV6-5	TRBJ2-1	ASSLGLEQF
TRBV9	TRBJ1-1	ASSVEERAGSEAF
TRBV29-1	TRBJ1-2	SVIFNYGYT
TRBV29-1	TRBJ1-3	SVEFGLGNTIY
TRBV27	TRBJ2-7	ASSSGTGGYEQY
TRBV28	TRBJ2-1	ASSLRRTSGRAYNEQF
TRBV5-4	TRBJ2-3	ASSLGLRDRYTDTQY
TRBV7-6	TRBJ2-7	ASSSPFRGIYEQY
TRBV5-1	TRBJ2-4	ASSLGTGPLAKNIQY
TRBV5-5	TRBJ2-7	ASSLQGVGEQY
TRBV27	TRBJ2-3	ASSSGLAGGIDADTQY
TRBV6-5	TRBJ2-7	ASSAETGSAYEQY
TRBV19	TRBJ1-5	ASRQQGNQPQH
TRBV6-2/TRBV6-3	TRBJ2-1	ASSYFGRAHEQF
TRBV7-2	TRBJ1-6	ASSEVENSPLH
TRBV21-1	TRBJ2-7	ASSNVDIGTSGNYEQY
TRBV19	TRBJ2-1	ASSLGGGLYNEQF
TRBV7-8	TRBJ2-1	ASSNSGRAGQF
TRBV13	TRBJ1-6	ASSTGTGGYNSPLH
TRBV9	TRBJ2-2	ASSVTTSSLTGELF
TRBV5-6	TRBJ2-7	ASSQDRSHEQY
TRBV28	TRBJ1-2	ASSPQGRANYGYT
TRBV18	TRBJ2-4	ASSPTAGIGNIQY
TRBV4-3	TRBJ2-1	ASSQVRGREQF
TRBV19	TRBJ1-1	ASSYEGFGAF
TRBV11-2	TRBJ1-2	ASSPRTGPDYGYT
TRBV6-2/TRBV6-3	TRBJ1-1	ASSLTQTEAF
TRBV29-1	TRBJ2-1	SVGTSGSNEQF
TRBV21-1	TRBJ2-3	ASSKRASGRATSTDTQY
TRBV28	TRBJ1-5	ASSSLRTGGNQPQH
TRBV27	TRBJ1-5	ASSSAGTSTDQPQH
TRBV6-5	TRBJ1-5	ASSPGQGLAQPQH
TRBV6-2/TRBV6-3	TRBJ2-7	ASSPPSGTYEQY
TRBV5-1	TRBJ2-1	ASSPGTGGYNEQF
TRBV15	TRBJ2-5	ATRGGGNQETQY
TRBV11-3	TRBJ2-3	ASSSGQGSTDTQY
TRBV11-1	TRBJ1-2	ASSLDRGDGYT
TRBV5-1	TRBJ2-1	ASSSGLAHNEQF
TRBV14	TRBJ1-2	ASSPDRGRDYGYT
TRBV6-2/TRBV6-3	TRBJ1-1	ASSQTGGDTEAF
TRBV11-2	TRBJ2-1	ASSGGRGWASGRYEQF
TRBV5-1	TRBJ2-1	ASRGLDNEQF
TRBV7-6	TRBJ2-3	ASSPRAQPSTDTQY
TRBV27	TRBJ1-2	ASRTTGGVYGYT
TRBV4-1	TRBJ2-7	ASSQGRGRYEQY
TRBV25-1	TRBJ2-1	ASSGGQAHSYNEQF
TRBV5-4	TRBJ1-2	ASSLATGTVYGYT
TRBV5-1	TRBJ1-2	ASSSTGNYGYT
TRBV19	TRBJ1-2	ASSPRGQSGYT
TRBV11-2	TRBJ2-7	ASSLEDLIYEQY
TRBV28	TRBJ2-1	ASSFSGEQF